This entry is about one TCR beta chain. Its antigen remains unidentified. The junction differs from germline at one of its ends, possibly a read error. The length of the CDR3 is 15 residues. Germline V gene lookup returns CDR1 DFQATT and CDR2 SNEGSKA (reference sequence). The template was RNA from unsorted bulk tissue. This non-tumor lung sample came from over 3 cm beyond the tumor edge. TCRbeta libraries were built with three rounds of nested PCR, modified from ARM-PCR. MiXCR was run by TCRdb on the multiplex PCR reads, yielding one entry per CDR3 protein. This table has under 75,000 distinct CDR3 sequences, under 70% appearing once. The sample belongs to a study of tumor and adjacent non-tumor tissue in lung cancer. Overall study results and limits: In normal lung, the top 100 clones were significantly more dominant than in tumor.

Specimen: distant non-tumor lung tissue. V is TRBV20-1 and J is TRBJ2-5; 9 bases agree with TRBD2. The TCR comes from a woman in her 50s with non-small cell lung cancer. CDR3 protein: CSAPKAGGVQETQYF. The DNA for the CDR3 is TGCAGTGCCCCTAAAGCGGGAGGAGTACAAGAGACACAGTACTTC.